Shown below are 32 T cell receptor beta chains from a single sample sequenced in a study of T cells after yellow fever vaccination. MiXCR, applied by TCRdb to the 5' RACE reads, yields one record per CDR3 protein. The table lists about 300,000 distinct CDR3 sequences, under 9% of them singletons. The specimen comprised CD4+ T cells sorted from PBMCs, sampled 5 days after the yellow fever booster vaccination. The receptors were gathered from a man younger than 35 who received the YFV17D yellow fever vaccine.

This clonotype was seen repeatedly, ten times or more. The chain couples TRBV7-7 to TRBJ2-1, with D perhaps matching TRBD2 (6 bases). V lost 1 base and J lost 5, with 9 bases in between. Germline V CDR1 and CDR2: SSHAT, FNYEAQ (reference sequence). This CDR3 comprises 14 residues. The CDR3 region has the DNA TGTGCCAGCAGCTTAGATGGCGGGAACAATGAGCAGTTCTTC. It encodes CASSLDGGNNEQFF. The entire variable domain, with the rest obtained from reference TRBV7-7 and TRBJ2-1, is as follows: GAGVSQSPRYKVTKRGQDVTLRCDPISSHATLYWYQQALGQGPEFLTYFNYEAQPDKSGLPSDRFSAERPEGSISTLTIQRTEQRDSAMYRCASSLDGGNNEQFFGPGTRLTVL.

The genes are TRBV7-7 and TRBJ1-2; perhaps TRBD1 as D (6 bases). The germline V gene encodes CDR1 SSHAT and CDR2 FNYEAQ (reference sequence). CDR3 length: 16 residues. V lost 5 bases and J 4 bases, leaving 20 bases between the germline ends. The CDR3 sequence: CASSPIQGPPFYGYTF. The CDR3 DNA follows: TGTGCCAGCAGCCCTATACAGGGCCCACCTTTCTATGGCTACACCTTC.

This clonotype was found a few times. Its ends do not fully match the called genes, so a read error is possible. This chain connects TRBV6-4 to TRBJ1-1; TRBD1 matches at 10 bases. CDR3 length: 14 amino acids. Germline CDR1 and CDR2: MRHNA and SNTAGT. CDR3 loop: CASTWDRGPNDRGF. The CDR3 region has the DNA TGTGCCAGCACCTGGGACAGGGGACCTAACGACCGGGGTTTT.

This clonotype has only a few counts. This chain connects TRBV5-1 to TRBJ2-3; D may be TRBD2 (6 bases). The ends were cut back, 2 bases at V and 0 bases at J, with 10 bases in the middle. The CDR3 length is 15 residues. Per the germline V gene, CDR1 is SGHRS and CDR2 is YFSETQ. The CDR3 DNA follows: TGCGCCAGCAGCTTTCTAGCGAAGAGCACAGATACGCAGTATTTT. Translating gives CASSFLAKSTDTQYF.

The chain recombines TRBV7-9 with TRBJ1-4; possible D gene TRBD1, 6 bases. Germline V gene sequence: CDR1 SEHNR, CDR2 FQNEAQ (reference sequence). This CDR3 has 12 amino acids. V was shortened by 4 bases and J by 10 bases, with 10 bases between the two germline ends. This CDR3 is CASSSEGGKLFF. Written as DNA, the CDR3 is TGTGCCAGCAGCTCCGAGGGGGGAAAACTGTTTTTT.

Comments on this clonotype: This could be a read error, since a much larger clone is one nucleotide away. This sequence joins TRBV10-3 and TRBJ2-7; the D gene is possibly TRBD2 (6 bases). V shed 9 bases and J shed 3 bases, with 15 bases lying between them. Germline V gives CDR1 ENHRY, CDR2 SYGVKD. This CDR3 is built from 13 residues. The DNA for the CDR3 is TGTGCCATGAGCGCGGGAAAAGACTACGAGCAGTACGTC. Its translation is CAMSAGKDYEQYV.

V is TRBV4-2 and J is TRBJ1-2, with D possibly matching TRBD1 (6 bases). The CDR3 consists of 14 residues. CDR1 LGHNA and CDR2 YNFKEQ come from the germline V gene. With 4 bases removed from V and 6 bases from J, the gap between germline ends came to 15 bases. In DNA form, the CDR3 reads TGTGCCAGCAGCCCGACGCTGGACAGCCATGGCTACACCTTC. Encoded protein: CASSPTLDSHGYTF.

This chain uses TRBV18 with TRBJ1-5, with a tentative D call TRBD1 (6 bases). The CDR3 extends over 16 amino acids. Deletions cut 0 bases from V and 4 bases from J, with 13 bases between. CDR1 is KGHSH, CDR2 LQKENI, per germline. CDR3 region: CASSPPSAGENQPQHF. The CDR3 nucleotides are TGTGCCAGCTCACCACCCTCCGCAGGGGAGAATCAGCCCCAGCATTTT.

The gene calls are TRBV7-2 and TRBJ2-2; D possibly uses TRBD1 or TRBD2 (6 bases each). Per the germline V gene, CDR1 is SGHTA and CDR2 is FQGNSA. The CDR3 consists of 15 residues. Trimming removed 1 base at V and 6 bases at J, with 12 bases between. The CDR3 is CASSLGGAVSGELFF. The CDR3 DNA is TGTGCCAGCAGCTTAGGGGGGGCCGTGTCCGGGGAGCTGTTTTTT.

The V gene is TRBV27, the J gene TRBJ2-7, with 7 bases that match TRBD2. The ends lost 2 bases at V and 2 bases at J; junction bases unmatched: 6. This CDR3 comprises 15 residues. Germline CDR1 reads MNHEY; CDR2 reads SMNVEV (reference sequence). The CDR3 DNA follows: TGTGCCAGCAGTTTAGTCCCTAGCGGAGCCTACGAGCAGTACTTC. It yields the protein CASSLVPSGAYEQYF.

This clonotype has a handful of counts. The chain uses TRBV15 and TRBJ1-1; D not resolved. CDR1 and CDR2 from the germline V gene are LNHNV and YYDKDF (reference sequence). The CDR3 is 13 residues long. V lost 4 bases, J lost 0 bases, and 6 bases lay in between. CDR3 in amino acids: CATSIGLNTEAFF. CDR3 nucleotide sequence: TGTGCCACCAGCATCGGACTGAACACTGAAGCTTTCTTT.

The rearrangement links TRBV28 to TRBJ2-7; 7 nucleotides agree with TRBD1. Germline V lookup: CDR1 MDHEN, CDR2 SYDVKM. The CDR3 spans 14 residues. V shed 6 bases, J shed 2 bases, and the junction held 7 bases outside the gene matches. Written as DNA, the CDR3 is TGTGCCAGCAGCCCTCCGGGACAGACCTACGAGCAGTACGTC. The encoded protein is CASSPPGQTYEQYV.

This clonotype has a handful of counts. V is TRBV7-9 and J is TRBJ1-2; D is uncertain. Germline CDR1 is SEHNR and CDR2 is FQNEAQ (reference sequence). CDR3 length: 13 amino acids. V dropped 5 bases and J dropped 2 bases, with 9 bases sitting between them. The CDR3 bases are TGTGCCAGCAGCACCGTTTCCAACTATGGCTACACCTTC. The encoded protein is CASSTVSNYGYTF.

This clonotype occurred many times. The chain has TRBV28 and TRBJ1-6; D may be TRBD1 (5 bases). V lost 6 bases and J lost 10, with 16 bases in between. Germline V lookup: CDR1 MDHEN, CDR2 SYDVKM. This CDR3 contains 14 residues. CDR3 DNA: TGTGCCAGCAGCCTTGGAGGGACCAGGTCACCCCTCCACTTT. It translates to CASSLGGTRSPLHF.

This clonotype has more than one count but fewer than ten. The chain carries TRBV7-2 and TRBJ1-1, with 8 positions matching TRBD1. Germline CDR1 reads SGHTA; CDR2 reads FQGNSA. This CDR3 comprises 13 residues. V gave up 5 bases and J gave up 10 bases; unmatched junction bases: 9. CDR3 nucleotides: TGTGCCAGCAGCCTGGACAGGGAGGAGGTAGCTTTCTTT. This gives the protein CASSLDREEVAFF. Looking up the rest from reference TRBV7-2 and TRBJ1-1 gives the full variable domain: GAGVSQSPSNKVTEKGKDVELRCDPISGHTALYWYRQSLGQGLEFLIYFQGNSAPDKSGLPSDRFSAERTGGSVSTLTIQRTQQEDSAVYLCASSLDREEVAFFGQGTRLTVV.

This rearrangement joins TRBV5-1 to TRBJ1-1; TRBD1 is a possible D gene (5 bases). Germline CDR1 is SGHRS and CDR2 is YFSETQ. The CDR3 covers 15 residues. Trimming removed 4 bases at V and 3 bases at J, with 16 bases between. CDR3 nucleotide sequence: TGCGCCAGCAGCGTTGGGGCAGGGAGGCACACTGAAGCTTTCTTT. Translation gives CASSVGAGRHTEAFF.

The V gene is TRBV4-2, the J gene TRBJ1-6; D possibly corresponds to TRBD1 (6 bases). This CDR3 has 16 residues. Trimming pared 4 bases from V and 6 bases from J, leaving 16 bases between. Looked up from germline, CDR1 is LGHNA and CDR2 is YNFKEQ. The CDR3 sequence: CASSRSWGAGNSPLHF. The CDR3 bases are TGTGCCAGCAGCCGCTCTTGGGGGGCAGGTAATTCACCCCTCCACTTT.

This clonotype was seen a few times. The rearrangement links TRBV5-1 to TRBJ2-5; either TRBD1 or TRBD2 may fit D (5 bases each). V was shortened by 7 bases and J by 5 bases, with 18 bases between the two germline ends. The germline CDR1 and CDR2 sequences are SGHRS and YFSETQ. This CDR3 is 14 amino acids long. In nucleotides, the CDR3 is TGCGCCAGCGGACGACAGCCCCGAGGGGAGACCCAGTACTTC. Protein: CASGRQPRGETQYF.

This clonotype came up many times. The chain uses TRBV7-6 and TRBJ2-7; 10 bases are a match to TRBD1. This CDR3 comprises 13 residues. Germline V gene data show CDR1 as SGHVS and CDR2 as FNYEAQ. Losses at the gene ends were 5 bases for V and 6 bases for J; bases not matched to a gene: 4. CDR3 in amino acids: CASSGRTGGEQYF. In DNA, the CDR3 is TGTGCCAGCAGCGGAAGGACAGGGGGCGAGCAGTACTTC.

In the case of this clonotype: Given a much more abundant clone one base away, this may be a read error. CDR3 sequence (DNA): TGTGCCATCAGCCGGGACAGTAACTATGGCTACACCTTC. It specifies CAISRDSNYGYTF. The chain joins TRBV10-3 to TRBJ1-2; 7 bases map to TRBD1. This CDR3 has 13 residues. Trimming removed 6 bases from V and 1 base from J; junction bases left unmatched: 2. Germline V lookup: CDR1 ENHRY, CDR2 SYGVKD.

This clonotype came up a few times. V and J are TRBV4-2 and TRBJ2-3; D is unclear. The germline CDR1 and CDR2 sequences are LGHNA and YNFKEQ. Trimming left V 1 base short and J 1 base short, with 12 bases between. This CDR3 region has 16 residues. The chain's CDR3 is CASSQAIGLGTDTQYF. CDR3 nucleotide sequence: TGTGCCAGCAGCCAAGCAATAGGGCTAGGCACAGATACGCAGTATTTT.

In this sample, this clonotype turned up a few times. The genes are TRBV5-5 and TRBJ1-5, with D uncertain. The CDR3 covers 17 residues. Germline V gene lookup returns CDR1 SGHKS and CDR2 YYEKEE (reference sequence). The V end lost 1 base, the J end lost 3 bases, and 17 bases lay between the germline ends. The DNA for the CDR3 is TGTGCCAGCAGCTTGCAACGGGAGGCCTACGACAATCAGCCCCAGCATTTT. Translating it yields CASSLQREAYDNQPQHF.

This clonotype was observed at least ten times. The chain joins TRBV20-1 to TRBJ1-1, with D maybe TRBD1 (6 bases). CDR3 length: 14 residues. The V gene lost 0 bases and the J gene lost 0 bases, with 8 bases spanning the gap. Per the germline V gene, CDR1 is DFQATT and CDR2 is SNEGSKA (reference sequence). The CDR3 nucleotides are TGCAGTGCTAGAGACCCAGGGGTGAACACTGAAGCTTTCTTT. Translated, it gives CSARDPGVNTEAFF.

This clonotype was seen repeatedly, ten times or more. The chain carries TRBV24-1 and TRBJ2-3; 11 bases agree with TRBD1. CDR1 and CDR2 (germline): KGHDR, SFDVKD. V lost 4 bases to trimming and J lost 4 bases; unmatched junction nucleotides: 6. This CDR3 has 16 residues. CDR3 nucleotide sequence: TGTGCCACCAGTGACTTGCCGGGACAGGGGGCAGATACGCAGTATTTT. Translating it yields CATSDLPGQGADTQYF.

The chain has TRBV4-3 and TRBJ2-7, with D hard to call. The V gene lost 0 bases and the J gene lost 3 bases, with 12 bases spanning the gap. The CDR3 spans 15 residues. Germline CDR1 LGHNA, CDR2 YSLEER. This CDR3 reads CASSQDRRPIYEQYF. CDR3 DNA: TGCGCCAGCAGCCAAGATCGGCGGCCGATCTACGAGCAGTACTTC.

There are a few counts of this clonotype. This sequence joins TRBV9 and TRBJ1-2, with D maybe TRBD1 (5 bases). The CDR3 has 14 amino acids. With 0 bases removed from V and 1 base from J, the gap between germline ends came to 7 bases. CDR1 and CDR2 (germline): SGDLS, YYNGEE. The CDR3 spells CASSVGGVNYGYTF. The CDR3, as DNA: TGTGCCAGCAGCGTAGGAGGGGTTAACTATGGCTACACCTTC. The full variable domain, in which reference TRBV9 and TRBJ1-2 provide the parts outside the CDR3, is DSGVTQTPKHLITATGQRVTLRCSPRSGDLSVYWYQQSLDQGLQFLIQYYNGEERAKGNILERFSAQQFPDLHSELNLSSLELGDSALYFCASSVGGVNYGYTFGSGTRLTVV.

The chain carries TRBV5-1 and TRBJ1-1; 9 nucleotides line up with TRBD1. The CDR3 has 13 amino acids. The germline gives CDR1 SGHRS, CDR2 YFSETQ. Trimming cost V 5 bases and J 11 bases; bases outside gene matches: 10. The CDR3 bases are TGCGCCAGCAGACCGGGACAGGGATGGGGGGCTTTCTTT. Its translation is CASRPGQGWGAFF. The entire variable domain, with the rest obtained from reference TRBV5-1 and TRBJ1-1, is as follows: KAGVTQTPRYLIKTRGQQVTLSCSPISGHRSVSWYQQTPGQGLQFLFEYFSETQRNKGNFPGRFSGRQFSNSRSEMNVSTLELGDSALYLCASRPGQGWGAFFGQGTRLTVV.

This clonotype has a handful of counts. This chain joins TRBV6-2 or TRBV6-3 and TRBJ2-2; 7 positions agree with TRBD1. The junction had 3 bases not matched to a gene; V was cut back by 8 bases and J by 0 bases. The CDR3 extends over 14 amino acids. Germline loops: CDR1 MNHEY, CDR2 SVGEGT. CDR3 sequence reads: CASSGQANTGELFF. CDR3 sequence (DNA): TGTGCCAGCTCCGGACAGGCGAACACCGGGGAGCTGTTTTTT.

The CDR3 DNA sequence: TGCAGTGCTAGAGAACCGCGCAGGGTGGTGAACGAGCAGTACTTC. This translates into CSAREPRRVVNEQYF. The chain recombines TRBV20-1 with TRBJ2-7, with TRBD1 as a possible D gene (5 bases). V lost 0 bases, J lost 5 bases, and 17 bases lay in between. The CDR3 length is 15 residues. Germline-derived CDR1 and CDR2 are DFQATT and SNEGSKA (reference sequence).

This clonotype was recorded at least ten times. The chain recombines TRBV24-1 with TRBJ2-1; 7 bases are a match to TRBD1. V lost 1 base to trimming and J lost 7 bases; unmatched junction nucleotides: 3. The CDR3 sequence is 14 residues long. CDR1 is KGHDR, CDR2 SFDVKD, per germline. CDR3 region: CATSDLGRGNEQFF. For the CDR3, the DNA is TGTGCCACCAGTGATTTAGGCAGGGGGAATGAGCAGTTCTTC.

This clonotype has just a few counts. The chain recombines TRBV4-3 with TRBJ1-2, with D uncertain. This CDR3 comprises 15 residues. V lost 0 bases and J lost 4, with 12 bases in between. Per the germline V gene, CDR1 is LGHNA and CDR2 is YSLEER. The CDR3 region is CASSQDYGLAYGYTF. The DNA of the CDR3 is TGCGCCAGCAGCCAAGATTACGGGTTGGCCTATGGCTACACCTTC.

The chain carries TRBV20-1 and TRBJ1-1; D perhaps matches TRBD1 (5 bases). The V gene's germline CDR1 is DFQATT and CDR2 SNEGSKA (reference sequence). With 3 bases removed from V and 0 bases from J, the gap between germline ends came to 14 bases. The length of the CDR3 is 15 residues. The CDR3: CSASVGARVNTEAFF. For the CDR3, the DNA is TGCAGTGCTAGCGTCGGGGCAAGAGTGAACACTGAAGCTTTCTTT.